This TCR beta chain was sequenced for a study of blood T cells in healthy people across ages (dated by TCRdb to about 2015). Study-level background: In model experiments, template switching captured about one uniquely barcoded TCR beta cDNA molecule for every two T cells. Age-related changes in TCR beta repertoire diversity were measured in the study by deep sequencing normalized with unique cDNA molecular identifiers. Donors were grouped into four age groups: young (average 16 years), middle-aged (approximately 41), aged (about 60) and long-lived (about 89). To avoid experimental bias, donors of different ages were distributed randomly across sequencing lanes. For two donors (one aged 18 to 30 and one aged 80 or older), the study analyzed two additional independent replicas of 1 million unique cDNA reads from the same blood draw. General findings and caveats noted by the study authors: Bulk unsorted PBMC profiling prevented conclusive comparison of naive and antigen-experienced compartments. Compared with the aged group, more naive CD4+ T cells, fewer expanded clones and increased TCR diversity were shown by the long-lived group, suggesting age selection. Estimates of total diversity based on one million sequenced T cells were considered lower bounds and underestimates. Because donor CMV infection status was unknown, age-related changes in expanded clonotypes were potentially confounded. Observed TCR beta diversity per million T cells fell roughly linearly with age, and a significant reduction was already apparent by age around 39. The percentage of naive T cells measured by flow cytometry correlated strongly with observed TCR beta diversity.

Library preparation was by 5' RACE. Sequencing was performed on an Illumina HiSeq 2500. A second PCR of roughly 7 to 11 cycles was performed with a sample-barcoded 5' primer and a J-beta primer mix. A unique molecular identifier was introduced onto each TCR beta cDNA molecule by a template-switch 5' adaptor carrying 12 random nucleotides. Each sample yielded at least 2.5 million CDR3-containing paired-end reads. First-strand cDNA was synthesized from all RNA with the Mint cDNA synthesis kit, primed by a TRBC-specific oligonucleotide. Following uracil-DNA glycosylase treatment, all cDNA underwent a first 18-cycle PCR with the universal primers M1SS and BC2_uni_R. Under the source paper's analysis protocol: For normalization, 1 million high-quality reads were randomly selected from each sample, with every read carrying a distinct molecular identifier. Reads with shared molecular identifiers were discarded instead of being binned into consensus sequences. MiTCR, with a Q25 quality threshold and the strictest error-elimination algorithm, was used for CDR3 identification, clonotype clustering and error correction. A nonparametric unseen species model with Euler transformation was used to estimate lower-bound total TCR beta diversity. TCRdb itself trimmed the public reads at Q25 with fastp, ran MiXCR and retained productive beta chains. All rows with the same CDR3 protein become a single entry with the most common DNA and genes. These V and J calls originate from TCRdb's pipeline instead of the authors' own analysis. The sample contains about 1.7 million distinct CDR3 sequences, about 28% of them found a single time. Approximately 7.7% of the sample lies in the top ten.

Donors were around 37 systemically healthy Caucasian individuals from Russia aged roughly 6 to 95 years. Each donor gave ten milliliters of peripheral blood, drawn into EDTA-treated Vacutainer tubes. PBMCs were isolated by Ficoll-Paque density-gradient centrifugation, with at least 7 million obtained per sample. Trizol reagent was used to extract total RNA from the PBMCs, yielding at least 6 micrograms per sample. The percentages of naive CD45RAhigh/CD27high T cells were determined by flow cytometry on a PBMC aliquot from every donor. The CDR3 covers 16 residues, taking in both the cysteine and the phenylalanine. Only the CDR3 portion is preserved as DNA: 48 bases, with reading frame beginning at the first base. Trimming removed 3 bases from V and 3 bases from J, leaving 14 bases between the germline ends. CDR1 MDHEN and CDR2 SYDVKM are derived from the germline V gene. Points on this clonotype: There is no known antigen for this receptor. No clone much larger than this one lies a single base away; base qualities are absent.

The rearranged segments are TRBV28 and TRBJ2-2, with no confidently assigned D gene. Sequencing used blood. The sequence was collected from a woman in her twenties or thirties in good health. In nucleotide form, the sequence is TGTGCCAGCAGTTTCTCTTTCCAGGATTACACCGGGGAGCTGTTTTTT. Translated, it gives CASSFSFQDYTGELFF.